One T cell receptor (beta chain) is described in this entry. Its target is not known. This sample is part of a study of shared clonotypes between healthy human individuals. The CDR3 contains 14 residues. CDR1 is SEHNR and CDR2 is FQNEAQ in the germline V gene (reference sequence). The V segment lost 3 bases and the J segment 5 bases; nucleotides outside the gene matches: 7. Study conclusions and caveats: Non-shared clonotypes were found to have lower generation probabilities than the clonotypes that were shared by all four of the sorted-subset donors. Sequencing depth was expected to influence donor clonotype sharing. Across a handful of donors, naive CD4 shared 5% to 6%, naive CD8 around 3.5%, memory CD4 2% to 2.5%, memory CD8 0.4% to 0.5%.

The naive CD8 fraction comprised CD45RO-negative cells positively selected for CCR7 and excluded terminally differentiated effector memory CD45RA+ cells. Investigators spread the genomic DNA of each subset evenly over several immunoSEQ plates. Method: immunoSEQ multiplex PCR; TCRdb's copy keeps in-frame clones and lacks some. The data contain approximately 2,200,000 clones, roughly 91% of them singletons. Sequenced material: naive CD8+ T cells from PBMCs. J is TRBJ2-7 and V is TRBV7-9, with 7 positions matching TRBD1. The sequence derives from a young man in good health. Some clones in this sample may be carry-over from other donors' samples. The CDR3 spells CASSFSRGIDEQYF. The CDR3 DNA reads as TGTGCCAGCAGCTTCTCCAGGGGGATAGACGAGCAGTACTTC. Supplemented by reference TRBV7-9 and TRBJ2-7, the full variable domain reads DTGVSQNPRHKITKRGQNVTFRCDPISEHNRLYWYRQTLGQGPEFLTYFQNEAQLEKSRLLSDRFSAERPKGSFSTLEIQRTEQGDSAMYLCASSFSRGIDEQYFGPGTRLTVT.